This T cell receptor beta chain was obtained from a study of regulatory T cells in long-lasting Graves disease. Sample time point: newly diagnosed GD, antithyroid drugs for less than 3 months. Researchers made the TCR library from RNA that was extracted from PBMCs. This clonotype has a count of ten or more. Construction of the TCR beta libraries employed iRepertoire HTBI primers in conjunction with Arm-PCR of CDR3 regions. One entry per CDR3 protein, called by TCRdb with MiXCR from the multiplex PCR reads. The data show about 400,000 distinct CDR3 sequences, with 15% seen just once and about 8.2% held by the top ten. Another study also made use of these data, one on T cells in Graves' hyperthyroidism and ophthalmopathy.

This sequence was found in a woman in her forties with Graves disease. Sequenced material: peripheral blood mononuclear cells (PBMCs), taken at new diagnosis, from a patient treated with antithyroid drugs.

The chain's CDR3 is CASSRGVDGETQYF. CDR3 DNA: TGTGCCAGCAGTCGTGGGGTGGATGGGGAGACCCAGTACTTC. This chain links TRBV12-3 or TRBV12-4 with TRBJ2-5, with D hard to call. This CDR3 spans 14 amino acids. V lost 5 bases and J lost 5, with 15 bases in between.